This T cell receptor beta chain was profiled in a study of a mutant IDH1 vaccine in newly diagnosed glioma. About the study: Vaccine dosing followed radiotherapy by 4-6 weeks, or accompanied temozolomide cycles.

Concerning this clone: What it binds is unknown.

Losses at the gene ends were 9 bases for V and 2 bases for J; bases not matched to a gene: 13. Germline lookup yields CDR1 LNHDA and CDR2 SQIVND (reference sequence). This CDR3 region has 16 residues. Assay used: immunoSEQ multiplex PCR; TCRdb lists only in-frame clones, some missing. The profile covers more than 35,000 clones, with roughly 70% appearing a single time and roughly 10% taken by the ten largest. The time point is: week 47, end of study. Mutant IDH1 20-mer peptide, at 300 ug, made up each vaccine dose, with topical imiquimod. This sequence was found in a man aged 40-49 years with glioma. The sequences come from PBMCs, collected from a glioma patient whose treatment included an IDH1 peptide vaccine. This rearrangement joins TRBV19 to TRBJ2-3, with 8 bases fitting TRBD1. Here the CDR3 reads CASRDRIKRDTDTQYF. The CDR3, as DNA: TGTGCCAGCCGGGACAGGATTAAAAGAGACACAGATACGCAGTATTTT.